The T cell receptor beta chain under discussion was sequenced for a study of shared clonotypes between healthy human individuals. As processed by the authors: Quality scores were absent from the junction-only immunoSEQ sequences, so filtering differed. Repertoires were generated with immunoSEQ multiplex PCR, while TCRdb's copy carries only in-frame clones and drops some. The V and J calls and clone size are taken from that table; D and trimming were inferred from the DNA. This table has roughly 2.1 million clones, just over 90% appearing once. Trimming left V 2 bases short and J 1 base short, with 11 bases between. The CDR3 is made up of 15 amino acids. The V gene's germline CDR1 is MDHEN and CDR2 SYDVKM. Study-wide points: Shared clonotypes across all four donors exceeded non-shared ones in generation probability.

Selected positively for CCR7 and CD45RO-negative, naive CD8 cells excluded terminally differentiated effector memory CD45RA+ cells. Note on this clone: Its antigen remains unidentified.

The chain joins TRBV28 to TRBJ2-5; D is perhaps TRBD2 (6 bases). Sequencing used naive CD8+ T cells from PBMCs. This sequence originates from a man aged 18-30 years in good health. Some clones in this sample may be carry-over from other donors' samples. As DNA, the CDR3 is TGTGCCAGCAGTTTAGGTTGGGACTTCCAAGAGACCCAGTACTTC. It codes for CASSLGWDFQETQYF.